This T cell receptor (beta chain) is from a study of post-analysis software for immune sequencing data. Study background: Included among the disease courses, which were recorded for the cohort, were relapsing-remitting, secondary progressive and progressive-relapsing multiple sclerosis.

Whole-study findings and limits: The authors found that F measure strongly co-clustered same-batch samples. A significant reduction in normalized Chao1 diversity was observed in multiple sclerosis patients versus controls.

This clonotype was found a few times. Its antigen is still unknown. The library was made from cDNA and included unique molecular identifiers. Once roughly 0.9 to 10 million T cells were used, some 500,000 cDNA molecules resulted. TCRdb reprocessed the PCR reads with MiXCR, giving one entry per CDR3 protein. The data show 750,000 to 900,000 distinct CDR3 sequences, 40% to 55% seen once. What was sequenced was blood. This TCR came from a girl aged 10-17 years with multiple sclerosis.

CDR3 sequence reads: CASSLMTSGSYEQYF. CDR3 DNA: TGTGCCAGCAGCCTGATGACTAGCGGCTCCTACGAGCAGTACTTC. V is TRBV5-6 and J is TRBJ2-7; TRBD2 aligns across 9 bases. Germline V gene lookup returns CDR1 SGHDT and CDR2 YYEEEE. The CDR3 sequence is 15 residues long. Losses at the gene ends were 4 bases for V and 0 bases for J; bases not matched to a gene: 5.